The TCR beta chain described here comes from a study of cytomegalovirus exposure and HLA in healthy donors. The study, taken as a whole, reports: Later analysis identified 16,951 TCR beta sequences associated with HLA alleles, using a false discovery rate threshold of 0.05. TCR beta V- and J-gene trimming, according to a later analysis, was linked to a missense DCLRE1C variant. Indistinguishable V segments, including TRBV6-2 and TRBV6-3, were excluded. Later analysis showed TCR association rates varying by HLA locus, highest for DRB1 and lowest for HLA-C.

The study ran its PCR with 60 Vbeta and 13 Jbeta primers. Generated by immunoSEQ multiplex PCR, the TCRdb table keeps only in-frame clones and is missing some. The data show roughly 140,000 clones, 79% seen once. Trimming pared 3 bases from V and 3 bases from J, leaving 11 bases between. Germline CDR1 reads SEHNR; CDR2 reads FQNEAQ (reference sequence). CDR3 size: 14 residues. This clone came up once. Antigen unknown. The rearrangement joins TRBV7-9 to TRBJ1-2; no definite D call. Source material: PBMCs. This receptor was identified in a woman aged 40 to 50 in good health and CMV-seropositive. CDR3 nucleotide sequence: TGTGCCAGCAGCTTTAGTTCTTTGGACTATGGCTACACCTTC. It specifies CASSFSSLDYGYTF.